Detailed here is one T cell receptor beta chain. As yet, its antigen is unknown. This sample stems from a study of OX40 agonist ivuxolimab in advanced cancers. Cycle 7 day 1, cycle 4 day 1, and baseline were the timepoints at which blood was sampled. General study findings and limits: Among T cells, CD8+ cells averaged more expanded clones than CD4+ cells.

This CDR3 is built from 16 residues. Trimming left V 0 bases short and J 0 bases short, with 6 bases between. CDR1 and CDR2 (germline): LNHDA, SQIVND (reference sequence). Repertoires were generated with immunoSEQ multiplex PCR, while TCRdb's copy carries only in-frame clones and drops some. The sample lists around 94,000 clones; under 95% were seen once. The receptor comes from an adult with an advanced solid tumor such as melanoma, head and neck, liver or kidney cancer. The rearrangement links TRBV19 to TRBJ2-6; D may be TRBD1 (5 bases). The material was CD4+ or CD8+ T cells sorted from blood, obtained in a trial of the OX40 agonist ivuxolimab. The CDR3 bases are TGTGCCAGTAGTATAGATCAGGGCTCTGGGGCCAACGTCCTGACTTTC. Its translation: CASSIDQGSGANVLTF. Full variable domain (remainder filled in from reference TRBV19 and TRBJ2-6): DGGITQSPKYLFRKEGQNVTLSCEQNLNHDAMYWYRQDPGQGLRLIYYSQIVNDFQKGDIAEGYSVSREKKESFPLTVTSAQKNPTAFYLCASSIDQGSGANVLTFGAGSRLTVL.